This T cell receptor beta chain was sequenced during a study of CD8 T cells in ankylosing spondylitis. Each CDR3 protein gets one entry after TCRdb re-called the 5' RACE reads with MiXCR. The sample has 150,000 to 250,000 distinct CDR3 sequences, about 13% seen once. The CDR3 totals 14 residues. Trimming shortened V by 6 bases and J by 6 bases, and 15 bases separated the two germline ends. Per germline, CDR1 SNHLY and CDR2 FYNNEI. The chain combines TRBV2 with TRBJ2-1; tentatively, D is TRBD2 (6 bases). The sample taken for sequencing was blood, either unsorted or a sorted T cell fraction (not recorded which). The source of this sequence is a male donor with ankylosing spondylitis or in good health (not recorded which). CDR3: CASRPFAGINEQFF. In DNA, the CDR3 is TGTGCCAGCAGGCCCTTTGCGGGGATCAATGAGCAGTTCTTC.